This T cell receptor (beta chain) was sequenced in a study of tumor and adjacent non-tumor tissue in lung cancer. This clonotype has ten or more counts. The template was RNA from unsorted bulk tissue. Three rounds of nested PCR, following a modified ARM-PCR protocol, produced the TCRbeta library. In TCRdb, the multiplex PCR reads were re-called with MiXCR into one record per CDR3 protein. The profile shows about 82,000 distinct CDR3 sequences, under 85% of them singletons. The specimen sequenced was lung tumor tissue. The sequence came from a woman between 45 and 65 years old with non-small cell lung cancer.

Here the CDR3 DNA reads TGCAGTGCTAGGTGGTGGCGGGTAGCAGAGACCCAGTACTTC. Encoded protein: CSARWWRVAETQYF. J is TRBJ2-5 and V is TRBV20-1; tentative D call: TRBD2 (5 bases). Trimming removed 3 bases from V and 4 bases from J, with 15 bases in between. The CDR3 runs 14 residues. Germline V gene data show CDR1 as DFQATT and CDR2 as SNEGSKA (reference sequence).